The source of this T cell receptor (beta chain) is a study of blood T cell repertoires in COVID-19. Assay: immunoSEQ multiplex PCR; the TCRdb copy retains only in-frame clones and omits some. The sample shows some 180,000 clones, about 88% of them seen only once. Looked up from germline, CDR1 is MNHEY and CDR2 is SVGEGT. V dropped 0 bases and J dropped 3 bases, with 21 bases sitting between them. This CDR3 comprises 18 residues. Sequenced sample: peripheral blood. The chain recombines TRBV6-2 or TRBV6-3 with TRBJ2-7; D is perhaps TRBD2 (5 bases). The sequence came from a man between 50 and 59 years old with COVID-19, enrolled during active disease. In nucleotides, the CDR3 is TGTGCCAGCAGTTACTCCCCCCCCGGGAACCCTATCAACTACGAGCAGTACTTC. Its protein is CASSYSPPGNPINYEQYF.